These 3 T cell receptor beta chains came from one sample sequenced in a study of prognosis after radiotherapy for stage I lung cancer. Genomic DNA served as the source from which two-round multiplex PCR generated TCR beta CDR3 amplicons. The authors ran first-round PCR with primers specific to each TRBV and TRBJ gene. Each CDR3 protein is one row after TCRdb ran MiXCR on the multiplex PCR reads. The sample shows around 63,000 distinct CDR3 sequences, less than 30% of them seen only once. The material was PBMCs, obtained before or after stereotactic body radiation therapy (not recorded which). These receptors all come from a donor older than 45 with non-small cell lung cancer.

Concerning this clonotype: Just one base apart from a much larger clone, this may be a read error. The chain has TRBV6-2 or TRBV6-3 and TRBJ2-6; a possible D gene is TRBD1 (6 bases). The CDR3 extends over 19 amino acids. CDR1 and CDR2 (germline): MNHEY, SVGEGT. CDR3: CASSYSTGHRRAGSNVLTF. The CDR3 DNA reads TGTGCCAGCAGTTACTCGACAGGACATCGAAGAGCTGGGTCCAACGTCCTGACTTTC.

The sample holds many counts of this clonotype. V gene TRBV30 combines with J gene TRBJ1-6, with TRBD1 as a possible D gene (5 bases). V was shortened by 4 bases and J by 7 bases, with 17 bases between the two germline ends. CDR1 and CDR2 (germline): GTSNPN, SVGIG (reference sequence). The CDR3 is made up of 15 amino acids. CDR3: CAWNPPGIQNSPLHF. The CDR3 DNA reads as TGTGCCTGGAATCCCCCAGGGATCCAGAATTCACCCCTCCACTTT. Looking up the rest from reference TRBV30 and TRBJ1-6 gives the full variable domain: SQTIHQWPATLVQPVGSPLSLECTVEGTSNPNLYWYRQAAGRGLQLLFYSVGIGQISSEVPQNLSASRPQDRQFILSSKKLLLSDSGFYLCAWNPPGIQNSPLHFGNGTRLTVT.

This clonotype occurred many times. The V gene is TRBV6-5, the J gene TRBJ1-1; D unresolved. CDR1 MNHEY and CDR2 SVGAGI come from the germline V gene. This CDR3 comprises 15 residues. Trimming removed 0 bases at V and 2 bases at J, with 10 bases between. The CDR3 here is CASSYSSGGNTEAFF. CDR3 coding DNA: TGTGCCAGCAGTTACTCATCGGGAGGAAACACTGAAGCTTTCTTT.